A selection of T cell receptor beta chains follows, all from one sample in a study of T cells in tumors after PD-1 blockade. Assay used: immunoSEQ multiplex PCR; TCRdb lists only in-frame clones, some missing. The sample has roughly 50,000 clones; roughly 80% are singletons. This material consisted of PBMCs, taken before anti-PD-1 treatment. The receptor source for this set is a human donor with basal cell carcinoma. Each CDR3 is given with its conserved first and last residue. A D gene is named only where the DNA matches it firmly. Clone sizes are given selectively: once, few, many, or a class where the clone is expanded.

d_gene	abundance	v_gene	j_gene	CDR3nt	CDR3aa
TRBD2	-	TRBV5-6	TRBJ2-5	TGTGCCAGCAGGGCTGGACTAGCGGCCGACCAAGAGACCCAGTACTTC	CASRAGLAADQETQYF
TRBD1	-	TRBV10-3	TRBJ1-1	TGTGCCATCAGTATGACAGGGGGCTTTACTGAAGCTTTCTTT	CAISMTGGFTEAFF
-	-	TRBV5-3	TRBJ2-5	TGTGCCAGAAGCAACCGAATCGGGACATTACCTCAAAAGACCCGGTACTTC	CARSNRIGTLPQKTRYF
TRBD2	once	TRBV7-6	TRBJ2-7	TGTGCCAGCAGCCCCGGGGTCAGCGGGGGGTCCTACGAGCAGTACTTC	CASSPGVSGGSYEQYF
-	once	TRBV15	TRBJ1-2	TGTGCCACCAGCAGGGACACAGGGTACGACTATGGCTACACCTTC	CATSRDTGYDYGYTF
-	-	TRBV5-6	TRBJ1-5	TGTGCCAGCAGTCTCAGGGAGAAGAATCAGCCCCAGCATTTT	CASSLREKNQPQHF
-	-	TRBV30	TRBJ1-5	TGTGCCTGTGGGGGGCCCAATCAGCCCCAGCATTTT	CACGGPNQPQHF
TRBD2	-	TRBV7-2	TRBJ2-5	TGTGCCAGCAGCTCGGTACTAGCGGGGGGGCGGGAGACCCAGTACTTC	CASSSVLAGGRETQYF
-	-	TRBV13	TRBJ2-3	TGTGCAAACGGTGCAGGGAATTGGCCAGATACGCAGTATTTT	CANGAGNWPDTQYF
-	-	TRBV6-6	TRBJ1-4	TGTGCCAGCAGTCTCGAGGTCTTACAGTACCTAGAAAAACTGTTTTTT	CASSLEVLQYLEKLFF
-	-	TRBV20-1	TRBJ1-2	TGCAGTGCTAGTCAGATCCGGGACAACTATGGCTACACCTTC	CSASQIRDNYGYTF
-	-	TRBV29-1	TRBJ2-7	TGCAGCGTTGATAATGGCGTAACCTACGAGCAGTACTTC	CSVDNGVTYEQYF
TRBD1	once	TRBV7-2	TRBJ1-6	TGTGCCAGCAGCTTAGGGGGACAGGGGGCCCTCCACTTT	CASSLGGQGALHF
-	-	TRBV16	TRBJ2-7	TGTGCCAGCAGCCAAGGCGGGGGTGACAGGGCCTACGAGCAGTACTTC	CASSQGGGDRAYEQYF
-	-	TRBV6-1	TRBJ2-7	TGTGCCAGCAGTGACGGGGGACAGAGGAACGAGCAGTACTTC	CASSDGGQRNEQYF
-	-	TRBV5-4	TRBJ2-7	TGTGCCAGCAGCTTGGCCTCGGGGCCAGGGGCCCTCTACGAGCAGTACTTC	CASSLASGPGALYEQYF
TRBD1	-	TRBV6-5	TRBJ1-1	TGTGCCAGCAGACGGACAGGGGAAGTTACTGAAGCTTTCTTT	CASRRTGEVTEAFF
-	-	TRBV6-6	TRBJ1-2	TGTGCCAACTTCGGGCCCTCCTATGGCTACACCTTC	CANFGPSYGYTF
-	-	TRBV24-1	TRBJ2-3	TGTGCCACCAGTGACCCAAGTACCAGGGCAGGGTTGGCAGATACGCAGTATTTT	CATSDPSTRAGLADTQYF
-	-	TRBV9	TRBJ1-1	TGTGCCAGCAGCGTAGGGGGCGGGACTTTGAACACTGAAGCTTTCTTT	CASSVGGGTLNTEAFF
TRBD1	-	TRBV19	TRBJ1-1	TGTGCCAGTAGGGACAGGGAACGGACTGAAGCTTTCTTT	CASRDRERTEAFF
TRBD2	-	TRBV15	TRBJ2-1	TGTGCCACCAGCAGAGGTGGCGGGGGGCCCTGGAATGAGCAGTTCTTC	CATSRGGGGPWNEQFF
-	few	TRBV7-9	TRBJ1-2	TGTGCCGTAGGGGAAAGCTATGGCTACACCTTC	CAVGESYGYTF
-	-	TRBV30	TRBJ1-2	TGTGCCTGGAGTGAACGTAACTATGGCTACACCTTC	CAWSERNYGYTF
-	-	TRBV6-5	TRBJ2-2	TGTGCCAGCAGTTACCTTGAGACTTCGAACACCGGGGAGCTGTTTTTT	CASSYLETSNTGELFF
-	-	TRBV1	TRBJ2-3	TGCACCAAAAAGTGGACAGATACGCAGTATTTT	CTKKWTDTQYF
TRBD1	-	TRBV24-1	TRBJ2-4	TGTGCCACCATACACAGGGGGCGATACTTC	CATIHRGRYF
-	-	TRBV2	TRBJ1-3	TGTGCCAGCAGGGACTCGGGGACTGGAAACACCATATATTTT	CASRDSGTGNTIYF
-	-	TRBV9	TRBJ1-3	TGTGCCAGCAGCGTAGGAGGTTCAGGCCCCTCTGGAAACACCATATATTTT	CASSVGGSGPSGNTIYF
-	-	TRBV15	TRBJ1-4	TGTGCCACCAGCAGAGATCAGGGGATAAATGAAAAACTGTTTTTT	CATSRDQGINEKLFF
TRBD2	-	TRBV5-1	TRBJ2-1	TGCGCCAGCAGCTTGTTAATTGGAGCGCGGGGGGGCCTAAATGAGCAGTTCTTC	CASSLLIGARGGLNEQFF
-	-	TRBV4-2	TRBJ2-2	TGTGCCAGCAGCCAAGACCCCGGGGGCACCGGGGAGCTGTTTTTT	CASSQDPGGTGELFF
TRBD2	-	TRBV18	TRBJ2-3	TGTGCCAGCTCACCAGGACTAGCGGGGGACACAGATACGCAGTATTTT	CASSPGLAGDTDTQYF
-	-	TRBV12-3/TRBV12-4	TRBJ2-5	TGTGCCAGCAGTTTTGGAGAGACCCAGTACTTC	CASSFGETQYF
TRBD1	-	TRBV30	TRBJ1-1	TGTGCCTGGCTGACAGGGATGGGCACTGAAGCTTTCTTT	CAWLTGMGTEAFF
TRBD2	-	TRBV2	TRBJ2-1	TGTGCCAGCAGTTGGCTAGCGGGGGATTACAATGAGCAGTTCTTC	CASSWLAGDYNEQFF
-	once	TRBV14	TRBJ2-4	TGTGCCAGCAGCCAAGGGTCAGGGTCAGCCAAAAACATTCAGTACTTC	CASSQGSGSAKNIQYF
-	-	TRBV5-4	TRBJ2-1	TGTGCCAGCAGCGAGGACATCACCTCCTACAATGAGCAGTTCTTC	CASSEDITSYNEQFF
-	-	TRBV7-2	TRBJ1-3	TGTGCCAGCAGCTGGGGGGGCTCTGGAAACACCATATATTTT	CASSWGGSGNTIYF
TRBD1	-	TRBV30	TRBJ1-2	TGTGCCTGGGCCCCGGACAGGGATGGCTACACCTTC	CAWAPDRDGYTF
TRBD1	-	TRBV28	TRBJ1-5	TGTGCCAGCAGTTTGTCACAGGGGGCCTTACCCTATAGCAATCAGCCCCAGCATTTT	CASSLSQGALPYSNQPQHF
-	medium-sized	TRBV5-6	TRBJ1-4	TGTGCCAGCAGCCGCTCGGGGTTTGTGACGGGTGAAAAACTGTTTTTT	CASSRSGFVTGEKLFF
TRBD2	-	TRBV25-1	TRBJ2-1	TGTGCCAGCAGTAGCGGGGGATACAATGAGCAGTTCTTC	CASSSGGYNEQFF
-	-	TRBV6-5	TRBJ2-1	TGTGCCAGCAGGTCGGGGTTCAGCTCCTACAATGAGCAGTTCTTC	CASRSGFSSYNEQFF
-	-	TRBV2	TRBJ1-6	TGTGCCAGCAGAGAACAGGGTGCAATTTCACCCCTCCACTTT	CASREQGAISPLHF
-	-	TRBV19	TRBJ2-1	TGTGCCAGTAGTGGATGGAGGAATGAGCAGTTCTTC	CASSGWRNEQFF
TRBD2	-	TRBV28	TRBJ2-5	TGTGCCAGCAGTTTACCTTTGCGGGGGGCGAAAGAGACCCAGTACTTC	CASSLPLRGAKETQYF
-	-	TRBV13	TRBJ1-1	TGTGCCAGCAGCTTAGGCCTCCCGGGCCTCCTAGGTGAAGCTTTCTTT	CASSLGLPGLLGEAFF
TRBD1	-	TRBV7-9	TRBJ2-7	TGTGCCAGCAGCTTAGACCTTGGACAGGCGTCTGAGCAGTACTTC	CASSLDLGQASEQYF
TRBD1	-	TRBV19	TRBJ1-3	TGTGCCAGTACCAGGACAGGGGGACCTGGAAACACCATATATTTT	CASTRTGGPGNTIYF
-	few	TRBV18	TRBJ1-1	TGTGCCAGCTCACAAGGAACAGTTGGGGTTATGAACACTGAAGCTTTCTTT	CASSQGTVGVMNTEAFF
-	-	TRBV5-1	TRBJ1-1	TGCGCCAGCAGCCCGACCGGGCCCCCGAACACTGAAGCTTTCTTT	CASSPTGPPNTEAFF
-	-	TRBV19	TRBJ1-3	TGTGCCAGTAGTATTAGAGTATGGAAAGGCTCTGGAAACACCATATATTTT	CASSIRVWKGSGNTIYF
-	-	TRBV6-5	TRBJ2-1	TGTGCCAGCACCCTAGAGGCTTACAATGAGCAGTTCTTC	CASTLEAYNEQFF